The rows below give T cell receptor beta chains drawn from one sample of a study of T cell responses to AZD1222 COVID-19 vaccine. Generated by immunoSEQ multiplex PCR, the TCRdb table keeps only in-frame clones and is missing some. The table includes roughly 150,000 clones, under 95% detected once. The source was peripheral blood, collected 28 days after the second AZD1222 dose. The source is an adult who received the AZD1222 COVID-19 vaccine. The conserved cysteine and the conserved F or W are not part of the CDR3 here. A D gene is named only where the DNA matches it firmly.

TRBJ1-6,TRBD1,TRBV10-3,AISWDRANSPLH
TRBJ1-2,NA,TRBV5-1,ASSLADLYGYT
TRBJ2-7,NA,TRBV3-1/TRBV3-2,ASSQGLGGQGYEQY
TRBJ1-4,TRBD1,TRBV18,ASSGDRAQRGLEKLF
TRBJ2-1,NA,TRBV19,ASKKWASDINEQF
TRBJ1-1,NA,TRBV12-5,ASGLVLGGRRNTEAF
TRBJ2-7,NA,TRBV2,ASTRQTYEQY
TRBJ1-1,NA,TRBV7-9,ASRPDQGTEAF
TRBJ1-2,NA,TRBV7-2,ASRASGYGYT
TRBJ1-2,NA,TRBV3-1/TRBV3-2,ASSHRTEGLYGYT
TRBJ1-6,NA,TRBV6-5,ASSYFNVPGNSPLH
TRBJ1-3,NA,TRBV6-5,ASSTLFQNTIY
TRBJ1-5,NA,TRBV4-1,ASSQRGGGNQPQH
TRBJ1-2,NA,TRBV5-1,ASSLGHLNYGYT
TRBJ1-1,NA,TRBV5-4,ASSLAQGKTEAF
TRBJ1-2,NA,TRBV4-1,ASSQENGVVNYGYT
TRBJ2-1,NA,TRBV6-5,ASSYSGGPNYNEQF
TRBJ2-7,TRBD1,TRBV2,ASKDRGRGYEQY
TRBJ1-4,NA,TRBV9,ASSPGVNNEKLF
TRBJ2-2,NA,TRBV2,ASSPLADTGELF
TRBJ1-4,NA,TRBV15,ATSRVRGGEKLF
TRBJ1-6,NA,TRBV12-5,ASGLEAPGIERPSPLH
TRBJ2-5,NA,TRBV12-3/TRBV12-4,ASTPAGTETQY
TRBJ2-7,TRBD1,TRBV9,ASSVSGGYEQY
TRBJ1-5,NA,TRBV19,ATQGGEYNQPQH
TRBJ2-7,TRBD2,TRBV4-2,ASSQGVGGLAGGDEQY
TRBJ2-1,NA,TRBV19,ASRWDGSSYNEQF
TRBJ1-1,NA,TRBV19,ASSIWGTEAF
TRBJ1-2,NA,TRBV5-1,ASSLEVGPIGGYT
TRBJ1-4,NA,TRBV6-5,ASTPMGGVHEKLF
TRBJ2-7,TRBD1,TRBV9,ASSAQPGQGNYEQY
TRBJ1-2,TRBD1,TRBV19,ASSARQGAFEGYT
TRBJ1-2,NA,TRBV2,ASTRQRGNYGYT
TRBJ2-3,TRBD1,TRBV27,ASSSTTGGSSDTQY
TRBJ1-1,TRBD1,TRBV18,ASSPGTGGTEAF
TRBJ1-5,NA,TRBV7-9,ASSLDVQPQH
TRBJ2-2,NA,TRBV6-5,ASSYPGPGELF
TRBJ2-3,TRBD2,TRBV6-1,ASSERLAGGRRETDTQY
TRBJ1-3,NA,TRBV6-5,ASSPIRSGNTIY
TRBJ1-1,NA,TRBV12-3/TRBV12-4,ASSLEGSSAY
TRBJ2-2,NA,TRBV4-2,ASSRKGGGSDTGELF
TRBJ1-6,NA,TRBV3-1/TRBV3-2,ASSLRSGRYNSPLH
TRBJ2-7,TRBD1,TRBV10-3,AISDGVRGLGNEQY
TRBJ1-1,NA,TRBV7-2,ASSLVGRNTEAF
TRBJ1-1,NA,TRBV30,AWEFMNTEAF
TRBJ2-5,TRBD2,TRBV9,ASSAGLAGGLGETQY
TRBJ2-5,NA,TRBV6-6,ATRVGNRETQY
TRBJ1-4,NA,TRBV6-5,ASSYTSGGDEKLF
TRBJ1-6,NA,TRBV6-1,ASSESGNSPLH